The 10 T cell receptor beta chains below come from one sample, sequenced in a study of cytomegalovirus exposure and HLA in healthy donors. The PCR used 60 Vbeta and 13 Jbeta primers. Data came from immunoSEQ multiplex PCR; TCRdb stores just in-frame clones and leaves some out. The table shows about 140,000 clones, with around 80% occurring only once. Sample: PBMCs. These receptors were taken from a man aged 18-30 years in good health and CMV-seropositive.

The chain recombines TRBV7-8 with TRBJ2-4; 8 bases align to TRBD1. Germline values: CDR1 SGHVS, CDR2 FQNEAQ. This CDR3 has 15 amino acids. The junction had 7 bases not matched to a gene; V was cut back by 2 bases and J by 7 bases. DNA of the CDR3: TGTGCCAGCAGCTTACCGGGACAGGTTCGGAACATTCAGTACTTC. Amino acid sequence: CASSLPGQVRNIQYF.

This chain joins TRBV29-1 and TRBJ1-1, with D possibly matching TRBD1 (6 bases). Germline V gene data show CDR1 as SQVTM and CDR2 as ANQGSEA. V shed 7 bases and J shed 3 bases, with 12 bases lying between them. The CDR3 sequence is 12 residues long. CDR3: CSADRTDTEAFF. For the CDR3, the DNA is TGCAGCGCCGACCGGACAGACACTGAAGCTTTCTTT. The complete variable domain, with remaining parts taken from reference TRBV29-1 and TRBJ1-1, reads SAVISQKPSRDICQRGTSLTIQCQVDSQVTMMFWYRQQPGQSLTLIATANQGSEATYESGFVIDKFPISRPNLTFSTLTVSNMSPEDSSIYLCSADRTDTEAFFGQGTRLTVV.

The chain joins TRBV27 to TRBJ2-2; tentative D call: TRBD2 (5 bases). The CDR3 contains 14 residues. V lost 4 bases, J lost 0 bases, and 6 bases lay in between. The germline V gene encodes CDR1 MNHEY and CDR2 SMNVEV (reference sequence). The DNA for the CDR3 is TGTGCCAGCAGTTCCGGGACGAACACCGGGGAGCTGTTTTTT. Translated, it gives CASSSGTNTGELFF.

The rearrangement links TRBV6-1 to TRBJ1-5, with a tentative D call TRBD1 (6 bases). CDR1 is MNHNS and CDR2 is SASEGT in the germline V gene. The CDR3 sequence is 14 residues long. Trimming pared 7 bases from V and 0 bases from J, leaving 10 bases between. This CDR3 is CASIRDTSNQPQHF. The CDR3 region has the DNA TGTGCCAGCATTCGGGACACTAGCAATCAGCCCCAGCATTTT.

The V call is TRBV25-1, the J call TRBJ1-2, with 9 bases lining up with TRBD1. The germline CDR1 and CDR2 sequences are MGHDK and SYGVNS. Unmatched junction bases numbered 5, after V lost 8 bases and J lost 1 base. The CDR3 length is 14 residues. The CDR3 protein is CASAGTGNNYGYTF. The DNA for the CDR3 is TGTGCCAGCGCTGGGACAGGGAATAACTATGGCTACACCTTC.

This sequence joins TRBV19 and TRBJ1-2; perhaps TRBD1 as D (5 bases). Trimming removed 2 bases from V and 3 bases from J, with 13 bases in between. The CDR3 is made up of 15 amino acids. From germline, CDR1 is LNHDA and CDR2 SQIVND (reference sequence). The CDR3 spells CASSISGGADYGYTF. CDR3 nucleotide sequence: TGTGCCAGTAGTATAAGTGGAGGGGCGGACTATGGCTACACCTTC.

This chain connects TRBV10-3 to TRBJ2-1; D remains ambiguous. V was cut by 0 bases and J by 7 bases, with 10 bases left in between. The length of the CDR3 is 14 residues. CDR1 is ENHRY, CDR2 SYGVKD, per germline. CDR3 bases: TGTGCCATCAGTGAGTCCCCCCCATTTAATGAGCAGTTCTTC. Translated: CAISESPPFNEQFF.

This chain uses TRBV5-1 with TRBJ2-7; a weak D match, TRBD1 (6 bases). The CDR3 has 16 amino acids. Per germline, CDR1 SGHRS and CDR2 YFSETQ. V was clipped by 6 bases and J by 0 bases, with 19 bases between them. The CDR3 DNA reads TGCGCCAGCACCACATTGGGGGACACCAGCTCCTACGAGCAGTACTTC. The encoded protein is CASTTLGDTSSYEQYF.

This chain links TRBV15 with TRBJ1-3; no reliable D call. The CDR3 length is 15 residues. Germline CDR1 LNHNV, CDR2 YYDKDF (reference sequence). The V and J ends lost 1 base and 3 bases respectively, with 10 bases between them. The CDR3 sequence is CATSRVRSGGNTIYF. Here the CDR3 DNA reads TGTGCCACCAGCAGAGTCCGGTCGGGTGGAAACACCATATATTTT.

This chain connects TRBV6-1 to TRBJ1-1; no definite D call. Germline CDR1 MNHNS, CDR2 SASEGT. Trimming stripped 2 bases from V and 1 base from J, with 8 bases between. The CDR3 contains 14 residues. This CDR3 is CASSEHRGNTEAFF. Here the CDR3 DNA reads TGTGCCAGCAGTGAACACCGCGGGAACACTGAAGCTTTCTTT.